The rows below give T cell receptor beta chains drawn from one sample of a study of vaccination and CD4 T cells after COVID-19. What these receptors recognize is not known. Each CDR3 protein gets one entry after TCRdb re-called the PCR reads with MiXCR. Of around 10,000 distinct CDR3 sequences listed, 48% are singletons. The specimen sequenced was CD4+ T cells from blood, cultured in vitro. The receptor source for this set is a human donor in good health. Each CDR3 is given with its conserved first and last residue. A D gene is named only where the DNA matches it firmly.

d_gene | v_gene | CDR3aa
- | TRBV20-1 | CSASLNLAGLAKNIQYF
- | TRBV28 | CASEQGPMNTEAFF
- | TRBV7-6 | CASSLGRTYEQYF
TRBD1 | TRBV5-1 | CASTPGTGLIKETQYF
TRBD1 | TRBV29-1 | CSVAYRGMTEAFF
TRBD2 | TRBV4-3 | CASSQDRSGGASSTDTQYF
- | TRBV28 | CASSLRVGAGYTEAFF
TRBD1 | TRBV7-6 | CASSLVGRGLLNTEAFF
- | TRBV29-1 | CSVESYRGYGYTF
TRBD1 | TRBV15 | CATSGDRQGAGEKLFF
- | TRBV7-2 | CASSFRGWGYTF
- | TRBV20-1 | CSAFSMDSGNTIYF
TRBD1 | TRBV30 | CAWSVRGGLGYTF
- | TRBV6-1 | CASSTRRGRETQYF
- | TRBV5-8 | CASSLGYRTNTGELFF
- | TRBV7-2 | CASSSRVRQPQHF
- | TRBV15 | CATREFDTDTQYF
- | TRBV29-1 | CSVAVYGYTF
- | TRBV20-1 | CSAIPGGGGIYNEQFF
- | TRBV6-1 | CASMRMGHRDTEAFF
- | TRBV28 | CASRTPGVYGYTF
TRBD1 | TRBV20-1 | CSANRDSSLEQYF
- | TRBV29-1 | CSVIETAGNTIYF
- | TRBV6-1 | CASRKGSNQPQHF
- | TRBV7-9 | CASSPDSGRGVSTEAFF
TRBD1 | TRBV7-8 | CASSLIGGTDNSPLHF
- | TRBV19 | CASSAAGGFTNGYTF
- | TRBV7-6 | CASSLSGETQYF
TRBD1 | TRBV15 | CATSRDTGVKLFF
- | TRBV27 | CASSLEPVTHTEAFF
TRBD2 | TRBV20-1 | CSAALPGLAGGPQYF
TRBD2 | TRBV7-2 | CASSPSGGPGDTQYF
TRBD2 | TRBV27 | CASSLRPSGAFSYEQYF
TRBD1 | TRBV6-1 | CASSGDRVYGYTF
- | TRBV5-1 | CASSLAGERDGYTF
- | TRBV4-2 | CASSQDRGYLSDTQYF
TRBD1 | TRBV12-3/TRBV12-4 | CASSFRTGGRNSPLHF
- | TRBV6-1 | CASSSQGVRYEQYF
TRBD2 | TRBV5-4 | CASRLVAGRFDSGNEQFF
TRBD2 | TRBV27 | CASSFRLGGGSQGTQYF
- | TRBV6-2/TRBV6-3 | CASSYYSFGGTEAFF
TRBD1 | TRBV5-1 | CASSLEEGQGKNEQFF
TRBD1 | TRBV6-5 | CASSYTGQGGSPLHF